This T cell receptor (beta chain) is drawn from a study of blood T cell repertoires in COVID-19. The overall study: There were acute and convalescent COVID-19 samples, and they came from the United States, Italy and Spain. Nucleic acid was either cDNA or gDNA, and it came from T cells, B-cell-depleted T cells, or PBMCs.

This CDR3 has 16 residues. The V segment lost 0 bases and the J segment 2 bases; nucleotides outside the gene matches: 5. Germline V gives CDR1 LGHNT, CDR2 FRNRAP. TCRdb keeps only in-frame clones here, not all; method: immunoSEQ multiplex PCR. The data contain around 700,000 clones, 85% to 90% of them singletons. Material: peripheral blood. The chain is built from TRBV12-5 and TRBJ2-7, with 9 bases matching TRBD1. The clonotype comes from a woman under 30 with acute or convalescent COVID-19. The CDR3 protein is CASGLVLGQGAYEQYF. The CDR3 DNA follows: TGTGCTAGTGGTTTGGTACTGGGACAGGGCGCCTACGAGCAGTACTTC.